Listed below are T cell receptor beta chains from one sample, sequenced in a study of post-analysis software for immune sequencing data. Each CDR3 protein gets one entry after TCRdb re-called the PCR reads with MiXCR. Of about 540,000 distinct CDR3 sequences listed, roughly 34% are singletons. Material for sequencing was blood. These receptors were obtained from a girl aged 2-17 years with multiple sclerosis. CDR3s leave out the opening cysteine and the closing phenylalanine or tryptophan. Not all rows give a size; the values are once, few, many and, for expanded clones, a class.

J: TRBJ1-5; size: .; V: TRBV7-8; CDR3: ASSPTWTVVRNQPQH
J: TRBJ2-5; size: .; V: TRBV11-2; CDR3: ASSPGGFLETQY
J: TRBJ2-7; size: once; V: TRBV6-2/TRBV6-3; CDR3: ASRLTGGGYEQY
J: TRBJ2-7; size: many; V: TRBV29-1; CDR3: SVGRVNEQY
J: TRBJ2-2; size: .; V: TRBV7-9; CDR3: ASTGDLTGELF
J: TRBJ1-6; size: .; V: TRBV5-1; CDR3: ASSPQRSGYNSPLH
J: TRBJ2-5; size: few; V: TRBV5-1; CDR3: ASSRQADQETQY
J: TRBJ1-2; size: few; V: TRBV20-1; CDR3: SARYSGFGYT
J: TRBJ2-1; size: .; V: TRBV20-1; CDR3: SARDRGGILVYNEQF
J: TRBJ1-1; size: few; V: TRBV5-6; CDR3: ASSLDLGTGDTEAF
J: TRBJ2-5; size: .; V: TRBV12-3/TRBV12-4; CDR3: ASSFILQIQETQY
J: TRBJ1-5; size: few; V: TRBV27; CDR3: ASSPGGARPPQH
J: TRBJ2-2; size: .; V: TRBV28; CDR3: ASSEQGGTGELF
J: TRBJ2-6; size: .; V: TRBV6-1; CDR3: ASRSGQGTGSGANVLT
J: TRBJ2-2; size: .; V: TRBV7-8; CDR3: ASSRHRFDGAATGELF
J: TRBJ2-2; size: .; V: TRBV27; CDR3: ASSLQTGSTGELF
J: TRBJ2-4; size: .; V: TRBV9; CDR3: ASSPRGRVEPSLAKNIQY
J: TRBJ2-3; size: few; V: TRBV12-3/TRBV12-4; CDR3: ASTRDRVYSPNTQY
J: TRBJ2-3; size: few; V: TRBV7-8; CDR3: ASSLATSTKRTDTQY
J: TRBJ2-1; size: .; V: TRBV11-1; CDR3: ASSSRWDSYNEQF
J: TRBJ2-1; size: few; V: TRBV13; CDR3: ASSLRFLGGRDNEQF
J: TRBJ2-7; size: .; V: TRBV10-1; CDR3: ASSESLRQGNEQY
J: TRBJ2-5; size: .; V: TRBV3-1; CDR3: ASSYSTEGGKTQY
J: TRBJ2-1; size: many; V: TRBV29-1; CDR3: SVDVSSSYNEQF
J: TRBJ2-7; size: .; V: TRBV5-1; CDR3: ASTWDRPYEQY
J: TRBJ1-1; size: few; V: TRBV20-1; CDR3: SAHGVNTEAF
J: TRBJ2-3; size: few; V: TRBV20-1; CDR3: SANAAGGNTDTQY
J: TRBJ1-2; size: many; V: TRBV5-1; CDR3: ASSWDRDYGYT
J: TRBJ2-3; size: once; V: TRBV7-2; CDR3: ASSYPGGGTQY
J: TRBJ2-3; size: .; V: TRBV12-3/TRBV12-4; CDR3: ASSLNADTQY
J: TRBJ2-7; size: few; V: TRBV20-1; CDR3: SASGTSGVYEQY
J: TRBJ1-6; size: once; V: TRBV5-1; CDR3: ASSDQGRRWNSPLH
J: TRBJ2-4; size: .; V: TRBV5-1; CDR3: ASSLEGQFKNIQY
J: TRBJ2-5; size: few; V: TRBV7-2; CDR3: ASSLTGLYYQETQY
J: TRBJ2-5; size: .; V: TRBV10-2; CDR3: ASSEPPGGAHEQY
J: TRBJ2-2; size: .; V: TRBV5-1; CDR3: ASSLVVAPRAGTGELF
J: TRBJ2-1; size: few; V: TRBV28; CDR3: ASRYTGLAGANEQF
J: TRBJ2-1; size: .; V: TRBV7-2; CDR3: AGSLRVGEQF
J: .; size: .; V: TRBV18; CDR3: ASSPNGGTYEQY